These T cell receptor beta chains were read from a single sample in a study of Tregs in tolerant kidney transplant recipients. Some clones are missing from TCRdb's copy, which holds only in-frame ones; the method was immunoSEQ multiplex PCR. In the table there are 90,000 to 120,000 clones, 90% of which are singletons. The sample consisted of CD4+ T cells from blood, taken before the transplant. All receptors derive from a human donor who received a combined kidney and bone marrow transplant. CDR3s include the opening cysteine and the closing phenylalanine or tryptophan. The D gene is left open where the match is weak.

d_gene	j_gene	v_gene	CDR3aa	CDR3nt
TRBD2	TRBJ2-3	TRBV9	CASSVFSGSRLDTQYF	TGTGCCAGCAGCGTATTTAGCGGGAGTCGGTTGGATACGCAGTATTTT
TRBD1	TRBJ2-7	TRBV7-2	CASSARQGEPYEQYF	TGTGCCAGCAGCGCCCGACAGGGAGAACCCTACGAGCAGTACTTC
TRBD2	TRBJ2-7	TRBV7-2	CASSLPTSGSYEQYF	TGTGCCAGCAGCTTACCCACTAGCGGGAGTTACGAGCAGTACTTC
NA	TRBJ2-2	TRBV11-2	CASNQRAANTGELFF	TGTGCCAGCAATCAGCGGGCCGCGAACACCGGGGAGCTGTTTTTT
TRBD1	TRBJ2-7	TRBV2	CAKGQEPYEQYF	TGTGCCAAAGGACAGGAACCCTACGAGCAGTACTTC
TRBD2	TRBJ2-5	TRBV5-1	CASSLLAGYQETQYF	TGCGCCAGCAGCTTGCTAGCGGGGTACCAAGAGACCCAGTACTTC
TRBD2	TRBJ2-3	TRBV27	CASSSIPPRTSGGGDTQYF	TGTGCCAGCAGTTCCATACCCCCCCGGACTAGCGGGGGAGGAGATACGCAGTATTTT
NA	TRBJ2-6	TRBV5-1	CASSVAGATFSTPTGANVLTF	TGCGCCAGCAGCGTTGCAGGGGCGACGTTCTCGACCCCAACTGGGGCCAACGTCCTGACTTTC
NA	TRBJ2-7	TRBV2	CASSSPFVRDYEQYF	TGTGCCAGCAGTTCCCCCTTCGTTCGGGACTACGAGCAGTACTTC
NA	TRBJ2-6	TRBV5-1	CASGGRYGANVLTF	TGTGCCAGCGGCGGGCGCTACGGGGCCAACGTCCTGACTTTC
NA	TRBJ2-2	TRBV6-1	CASTLINTGELFF	TGTGCCAGCACCCTAATCAACACCGGGGAGCTGTTTTTT
TRBD1	TRBJ2-5	TRBV5-1	CASSLGTGTPQETQYF	TGCGCCAGCAGCTTGGGGACAGGGACCCCCCAAGAGACCCAGTACTTC
TRBD2	TRBJ2-3	TRBV11-2	CASSITSGRATDTQYF	TGTGCCAGCAGCATCACTAGCGGGAGAGCCACAGATACGCAGTATTTT